The sequence of this T cell receptor (beta chain) was determined in a study of blood T cells in healthy people across ages. General study findings and limits: A strong correlation was found between TCR beta diversity and the percentage of naive T cells.

As concerns this clonotype: The antigen is unknown.

CDR3 size: 14 residues. Germline V gene lookup returns CDR1 SGHTA and CDR2 FQGNSA. Trimming at V came to 5 bases and at J to 12 bases, leaving 10 bases not matched to a gene. Those donating, healthy Caucasian individuals from Russia, were aged roughly 6 to 90. Researchers collected roughly 10 milliliters of peripheral blood from every single donor. Combining a sample-barcoded 5' primer with a J-beta primer mix, a second PCR ran for roughly 6 to 11 cycles. In TCRdb, the 5' RACE reads were re-called with MiXCR into one record per CDR3 protein. The sample yields approximately 790,000 distinct CDR3 sequences, 60% to 80% seen once.

The specimen was blood. The chain joins TRBV7-2 to TRBJ2-1; TRBD1 aligns across 10 bases. This sequence originates from a man aged 25-45 years in good health. CDR3 DNA sequence: TGTGCCAGCAGCACCCGGGACAGGGGCGCACTGCAGTTCTTC. Translation gives CASSTRDRGALQFF.